This T cell receptor (beta chain) was profiled in a study of blood T cell repertoires in COVID-19. Study at large: Donors in the United States, Italy and Spain gave samples during acute or convalescent COVID-19. The cDNA or gDNA used as material had been derived from T cells, B-cell-depleted T cells, or PBMCs.

The Seattle site enrolled patients during active infection and followed them longitudinally. In the authors' workflow: Amplification with reference gene primers provided the estimates of nucleated cell counts. TCRdb's copy holds only in-frame clones and misses some; the assay was immunoSEQ multiplex PCR. The V and J calls and clone size are taken from that table; D and trimming were inferred from the DNA. The repertoire consists of roughly 380,000 clones, with about 89% occurring once and the leading ten covering 1.5% to 1.8%. CDR3 length: 15 residues. Looked up from germline, CDR1 is DFQATT and CDR2 is SNEGSKA (reference sequence). Trimming took 3 bases from V and 4 from J, leaving 16 bases between them.

The source material was peripheral blood. This chain joins TRBV20-1 and TRBJ2-1; D may be TRBD2 (6 bases). This TCR derives from a woman aged 40 to 55 with COVID-19, enrolled during active disease. CDR3: CSASLREKGYNEQFF. CDR3 nucleotide sequence: TGCAGTGCTAGTCTCCGGGAGAAGGGTTACAATGAGCAGTTCTTC.